These T cell receptor beta chains were read from a single sample in a study of blood T cell repertoires in COVID-19. Only in-frame clones appear in the TCRdb table, and some are missing; sequencing was by immunoSEQ multiplex PCR. The repertoire holds about 44,000 clones, roughly 84% seen once, with around 4.2% in the top ten. The sample comprised peripheral blood. These receptors all stem from a woman in her sixties or seventies with acute or convalescent COVID-19. Each CDR3 is given with its conserved first and last residue. The D gene is left open where the match is weak. The size of a clone is reported for some rows only, either as once, few or many, or as a class for expanded clones.

D gene: NA
V gene: TRBV5-4
clone size: NA
J gene: TRBJ2-5
CDR3 protein: CASSFGGRRVGETQYF
CDR3 DNA: TGTGCCAGCAGCTTCGGGGGACGGCGGGTTGGAGAGACCCAGTACTTC

D gene: NA
V gene: TRBV7-9
clone size: few
J gene: TRBJ2-7
CDR3 protein: CASSPTSYEQYF
CDR3 DNA: TGTGCCAGCAGCCCTACTAGCTACGAGCAGTACTTC

D gene: NA
V gene: TRBV27
clone size: NA
J gene: TRBJ1-5
CDR3 protein: CASRGLGESQPQHF
CDR3 DNA: TGTGCCAGCAGGGGGCTCGGTGAGTCTCAGCCCCAGCATTTT

D gene: NA
V gene: TRBV28
clone size: NA
J gene: TRBJ1-4
CDR3 protein: CASYAGTGNEKLFF
CDR3 DNA: TGTGCCAGCTACGCTGGTACAGGTAATGAAAAACTGTTTTTT

D gene: NA
V gene: TRBV30
clone size: NA
J gene: TRBJ1-6
CDR3 protein: CAWSDRVGSPLHF
CDR3 DNA: TGTGCCTGGAGTGACAGGGTAGGATCACCCCTCCACTTT

D gene: NA
V gene: TRBV30
clone size: NA
J gene: TRBJ1-1
CDR3 protein: CAWSRAGFQGFPNTEAFF
CDR3 DNA: TGTGCCTGGAGTAGGGCCGGATTCCAGGGATTTCCGAACACTGAAGCTTTCTTT

D gene: TRBD1
V gene: TRBV27
clone size: few
J gene: TRBJ2-7
CDR3 protein: CASSHHRGTGSYEQYF
CDR3 DNA: TGTGCCAGCAGCCACCACAGGGGGACTGGCTCCTACGAGCAGTACTTC

D gene: NA
V gene: TRBV20-1
clone size: NA
J gene: TRBJ1-4
CDR3 protein: CSASRWRGFDSSNEKLFF
CDR3 DNA: TGCAGTGCTAGTAGGTGGAGGGGTTTTGACTCGTCCAATGAAAAACTGTTTTTT

D gene: NA
V gene: TRBV2
clone size: NA
J gene: TRBJ2-7
CDR3 protein: CASSDRPGTYEQYF
CDR3 DNA: TGTGCCAGCAGTGATCGGCCAGGTACCTACGAGCAGTACTTC

D gene: TRBD2
V gene: TRBV29-1
clone size: NA
J gene: TRBJ2-2
CDR3 protein: CSVSTSGSSFGELFF
CDR3 DNA: TGCAGCGTGTCGACTAGCGGGAGTAGTTTCGGGGAGCTGTTTTTT

D gene: NA
V gene: TRBV7-9
clone size: NA
J gene: TRBJ1-1
CDR3 protein: CASSHARGGETEAFF
CDR3 DNA: TGTGCCAGCAGCCATGCTAGGGGGGGAGAGACTGAAGCTTTCTTT

D gene: TRBD1
V gene: TRBV5-4
clone size: NA
J gene: TRBJ2-7
CDR3 protein: CASSLSEGTGRGRYEQYF
CDR3 DNA: TGTGCCAGCAGCTTGAGTGAGGGGACAGGGAGGGGCCGATACGAGCAGTACTTC

D gene: TRBD2
V gene: TRBV4-1
clone size: NA
J gene: TRBJ2-7
CDR3 protein: CASSQRLAGVYEQYF
CDR3 DNA: TGCGCCAGCAGCCAACGACTAGCGGGAGTCTACGAGCAGTACTTC

D gene: TRBD2
V gene: TRBV6-6
clone size: NA
J gene: TRBJ2-7
CDR3 protein: CASVIAGGPDYEQYF
CDR3 DNA: TGTGCCAGCGTAATAGCGGGAGGTCCCGATTATGAGCAGTACTTC

D gene: TRBD2
V gene: TRBV7-3
clone size: NA
J gene: TRBJ2-7
CDR3 protein: CASSPDWTSRLYEQYF
CDR3 DNA: TGTGCCAGCAGCCCGGACTGGACTAGCAGATTGTACGAGCAGTACTTC

D gene: NA
V gene: TRBV18
clone size: NA
J gene: TRBJ2-3
CDR3 protein: CASSPYRAGGTDTQYF
CDR3 DNA: TGTGCCAGCTCACCGTATAGGGCGGGCGGGACAGATACGCAGTATTTT

D gene: NA
V gene: TRBV2
clone size: NA
J gene: TRBJ2-5
CDR3 protein: CASRGQGRIEETQYF
CDR3 DNA: TGTGCCAGCAGGGGGCAGGGAAGAATAGAAGAGACCCAGTACTTC

D gene: TRBD2
V gene: TRBV2
clone size: NA
J gene: TRBJ2-3
CDR3 protein: CASSEVLLAGTPDTQYF
CDR3 DNA: TGTGCCAGCAGTGAAGTACTACTAGCGGGAACTCCGGATACGCAGTATTTT

D gene: NA
V gene: TRBV18
clone size: NA
J gene: TRBJ2-3
CDR3 protein: CASSPGVLASDTQYF
CDR3 DNA: TGTGCCAGCTCACCGGGCGTGCTAGCATCAGATACGCAGTATTTT

D gene: TRBD1
V gene: TRBV7-9
clone size: NA
J gene: TRBJ1-3
CDR3 protein: CASSLTGAGNTIYF
CDR3 DNA: TGTGCCAGCAGCTTAACAGGGGCCGGAAACACCATATATTTT

D gene: TRBD2
V gene: TRBV5-4
clone size: NA
J gene: TRBJ2-1
CDR3 protein: CASSSTSGSNEQFF
CDR3 DNA: TGTGCCAGCAGCTCGACTAGCGGGTCCAATGAGCAGTTCTTC

D gene: TRBD2
V gene: TRBV10-3
clone size: NA
J gene: TRBJ2-7
CDR3 protein: CAISEISGAAYEQYF
CDR3 DNA: TGTGCCATCAGTGAGATTAGCGGGGCCGCCTACGAGCAGTACTTC

D gene: NA
V gene: TRBV14
clone size: NA
J gene: TRBJ2-7
CDR3 protein: CASSQGLGSYEQYF
CDR3 DNA: TGTGCCAGCAGCCAAGGACTTGGGTCGTACGAGCAGTACTTC

D gene: NA
V gene: TRBV6-1
clone size: NA
J gene: TRBJ1-2
CDR3 protein: CASSETGRGYTF
CDR3 DNA: TGTGCCAGCAGTGAGACAGGTCGTGGCTACACCTTC

D gene: NA
V gene: TRBV9
clone size: NA
J gene: TRBJ1-1
CDR3 protein: CASSVVAVGTEAFF
CDR3 DNA: TGTGCCAGCAGCGTAGTGGCTGTCGGGACTGAAGCTTTCTTT

D gene: TRBD2
V gene: TRBV4-1
clone size: NA
J gene: TRBJ2-1
CDR3 protein: CASSPPSGNEQFF
CDR3 DNA: TGCGCCAGCAGCCCGCCTAGCGGCAATGAGCAGTTCTTC

D gene: TRBD2
V gene: TRBV6-5
clone size: NA
J gene: TRBJ2-1
CDR3 protein: CASRGTSLNEQFF
CDR3 DNA: TGTGCCAGCAGGGGGACTAGCCTAAATGAGCAGTTCTTC

D gene: TRBD2
V gene: TRBV9
clone size: NA
J gene: TRBJ2-1
CDR3 protein: CASSVTSGSYNEQFF
CDR3 DNA: TGTGCCAGCAGCGTGACTAGCGGCTCCTACAATGAGCAGTTCTTC

D gene: TRBD1
V gene: TRBV28
clone size: NA
J gene: TRBJ2-7
CDR3 protein: CASRGTGGFGEQYF
CDR3 DNA: TGTGCCAGCAGAGGGACAGGGGGCTTTGGGGAGCAGTACTTC